This T cell receptor beta chain was retrieved from a study of neoadjuvant anti-PD-1 for oral cavity cancer. Study summary: Patients without progression got a fourth dose around day 43. Study results and caveats: After neoadjuvant nivolumab, PBMC T cell clonality was significantly higher in non-responders than responders.

Sequencing was performed with immunoSEQ multiplex PCR; in TCRdb, only in-frame clones are kept and a portion is missing. Of 9,300 or so clones listed, about 80% are singletons. This CDR3 has 15 residues. Germline V lookup: CDR1 SGHKS, CDR2 YYEKEE (reference sequence). Of note for this clone: The antigen remains unidentified. Germline is not matched at one junction end, which may reflect a read error.

Noted time point: after neoadjuvant nivolumab, at surgical resection. Analysis of PBMCs was direct, with no culture step. The sequence was obtained from a person between 40 and 85 years old with oral cavity squamous cell carcinoma. J is TRBJ1-6 and V is TRBV5-5; D is uncertain. The source material was PBMCs, sampled after nivolumab (anti-PD-1) treatment. The CDR3 DNA sequence: TGTGCCAGCACCTTGGGTTTGACTGAGAATTCACCCCTCCACTTT. It encodes CASTLGLTENSPLHF. The full variable domain, completed using reference TRBV5-5 and TRBJ1-6, is DAGVTQSPTHLIKTRGQQVTLRCSPISGHKSVSWYQQVLGQGPQFIFQYYEKEERGRGNFPDRFSARQFPNYSSELNVNALLLGDSALYLCASTLGLTENSPLHFGNGTRLTVT.